This T cell receptor (beta chain) was sequenced during a study of shared clonotypes between healthy human individuals. Across the study: Contributing individuals were a couple of females and a few males aged 18 to 49. Overall study results and limits: Between four donors, naive CD4 clonotypes were shared at a level of about 5%.

This clone has just a few counts. Its matching antigen is unknown. The CDR3 sequence is 13 residues long. Trimming shortened V by 0 bases and J by 16 bases, and 15 bases separated the two germline ends. CDR1 SGHDN and CDR2 FVKESK come from the germline V gene. The method was immunoSEQ multiplex PCR; TCRdb's version includes in-frame clones alone and lacks a portion of them. The sample includes around 1,000,000 clones, approximately 80% of them seen just once. The receptor's source is a man between 18 and 35 years old in good health. Some clones in this sample may be carry-over from other donors' samples. Sequencing input: memory CD4+ T cells from PBMCs. As to subset: CD45RA-negative fraction. The chain joins TRBV14 to TRBJ2-2, with a weak D call TRBD1 (5 bases). CDR3 protein: CASSQEGVSNPFF. The CDR3 region has the DNA TGTGCCAGCAGCCAAGAAGGGGTCAGCAACCCGTTTTTT.